This TCR beta chain was recorded in a study of T cell responses to AZD1222 COVID-19 vaccine. Study-wide results and limits: Nearly half of spike-specific TCRs reportedly target unmutated variant regions. Donor demographics were predominantly white British with a female majority; clonal diversity may be underestimated. The study sampled repertoires only after the peak T cell response.

V was shortened by 6 bases and J by 8 bases, with 11 bases between the two germline ends. The CDR3 contains 11 residues. Looked up from germline, CDR1 is DFQATT and CDR2 is SNEGSKA (reference sequence). Regarding this clone: Its antigen remains unidentified.

Sequencing was performed with immunoSEQ multiplex PCR; in TCRdb, only in-frame clones are kept and a portion is missing. Here the sample spans roughly 120,000 clones, 75% to 90% being singletons. This chain joins TRBV20-1 and TRBJ2-1; perhaps D is TRBD1 or TRBD2 (5 bases each). Here the sequenced sample was peripheral blood, taken on day 0 of AZD1222 vaccination. The clonotype originates from an adult in good health. The DNA of the CDR3 is TGCAGTGCCGAGGGGTCTGATGAGCAGTTCTTC. Protein sequence: CSAEGSDEQFF.